This entry concerns a single TCR beta chain. The source of the sample is a study of blood T cell repertoires in COVID-19. Study as a whole: Cohort 3 recovery required two negative PCRs, clearance, or symptom resolution. Sites across the United States, Italy and Spain contributed samples from acute and convalescent COVID-19.

Trimming removed 3 bases from V and 1 base from J, with 14 bases in between. The CDR3 has 15 residues. Germline lookup yields CDR1 DFQATT and CDR2 SNEGSKA (reference sequence). All enrollees were roughly 18 to 89 years old and from approximately 24 US areas. Per the study methods: Amplifying reference gene primers gave estimates of nucleated cell counts. Only in-frame clones appear in the TCRdb table, and some are missing; sequencing was by immunoSEQ multiplex PCR. That table gives V, J and clone size, and the DNA gave D and trimming. The repertoire holds under 200,000 clones, with roughly nine tenths as singletons.

Sequencing was carried out using PBMCs or T cells enriched from blood (not recorded which). The TCR comes from a woman in her forties in a cohort exposed to, infected with or recovered from COVID-19 (not recorded which). The J gene is TRBJ2-3, the V gene TRBV20-1, with D perhaps matching TRBD1 (6 bases). The CDR3 sequence: CSASTGDTRTDTQYF. The CDR3 coding sequence is TGCAGTGCTAGTACTGGGGACACCCGCACAGATACGCAGTATTTT.